The 14 T cell receptor beta chains given below trace back to one sample, sequenced in a study of vaccination and CD4 T cells after COVID-19 (dated by TCRdb to about 2022). Libraries were prepared through PCR. The run used an Illumina iSeq 100. At the Johns Hopkins FTIC core, DNA from the cultured CD4+ T cells underwent TCR sequencing with the Oncomine TCR Beta short-read assay. TCRdb trimmed public reads at Q25 via fastp, called clones via MiXCR and kept in-frame beta chains. Duplicate CDR3 protein sequences are folded into a single record with the most common DNA and genes. The sample table records about 30,000 distinct CDR3 sequences; 35% to 40% of these occur just once. The ten largest clones add up to approximately 3.6% of the sample. No antigens are known for them. The time point label, as the study defines it: late sampling 161 to 241 days after vaccination in three convalescent patients. The treatment or condition label corresponds to: 10-day PBMC culture with coronavirus spike peptide pools or control peptides (ViraFEST assay).

Sequences were derived from CD4+ T cells from blood, cultured in vitro, sampled about 7 months after SARS-CoV-2 vaccination. The receptors originated from a human donor who had recovered from COVID-19.

The genes are TRBV5-1 and TRBJ1-2, with D possibly being TRBD1 (5 bases). The CDR3 is 13 amino acids. Germline assignment: CDR1 SGHRS and CDR2 YFSETQ. V was pared by 4 bases and J by 3 bases, with 10 bases between. The CDR3 coding sequence is TGCGCCAGCAGCATATCGGGGGACTATGGCTACACCTTC. Translation gives CASSISGDYGYTF. Full variable domain (remainder filled in from reference TRBV5-1 and TRBJ1-2): KAGVTQTPRYLIKTRGQQVTLSCSPISGHRSVSWYQQTPGQGLQFLFEYFSETQRNKGNFPGRFSGRQFSNSRSEMNVSTLELGDSALYLCASSISGDYGYTFGSGTRLTVV.

The chain is built from TRBV11-2 and TRBJ2-7; weak D call: TRBD1 (6 bases). The CDR3 runs 15 residues. Trimming pared 3 bases from V and 3 bases from J, leaving 15 bases between. From germline, CDR1 is SGHAT and CDR2 FQNNGV. CDR3 coding DNA: TGTGCCAGCAGCTTTGGACAGTCGGACATCTACGAGCAGTACTTC. Its translation is CASSFGQSDIYEQYF.

As for this clonotype: One junction end disagrees with the germline gene, perhaps due to a read error. This chain uses TRBV19 with TRBJ2-1, with 15 nucleotides matching TRBD2. Germline V gene lookup returns CDR1 LNHDA and CDR2 SQIVND (reference sequence). This CDR3 is built from 16 residues. The CDR3 nucleotides are TGCGCCAGCAGCCCAGCGGGACTAGCGGGAGGAAATGAGCAGTTCTTC. Its translation is CASSPAGLAGGNEQFF. The full variable domain, in which reference TRBV19 and TRBJ2-1 provide the parts outside the CDR3, is DGGITQSPKYLFRKEGQNVTLSCEQNLNHDAMYWYRQDPGQGLRLIYYSQIVNDFQKGDIAEGYSVSREKKESFPLTVTSAQKNPTAFYLCASSPAGLAGGNEQFFGPGTRLTVL.

This clonotype occurred a few times. The chain uses TRBV6-5 and TRBJ1-2; D is unclear. The germline gives CDR1 MNHEY, CDR2 SVGAGI. V lost 0 bases and J 7 bases, leaving 18 bases between the germline ends. The CDR3 consists of 16 residues. In DNA form, the CDR3 reads TGTGCCAGCAGTTACTCCGGAACAGCGAATGGTATTGGCTACACCTTC. Protein: CASSYSGTANGIGYTF.

This clonotype was found a few times. The chain uses TRBV20-1 and TRBJ2-3; the match to TRBD1 covers 7 bases. Germline trimming cut 2 bases from V and 6 bases from J; bases unmatched to any gene: 11. The CDR3 totals 15 residues. Germline lookup yields CDR1 DFQATT and CDR2 SNEGSKA (reference sequence). The CDR3 bases are TGCAGTGCTAGATGGGACAGAGACCTTCGGGATACGCAGTATTTT. Protein product: CSARWDRDLRDTQYF.

The V call is TRBV6-2 or TRBV6-3, the J call TRBJ1-2, with D perhaps TRBD1 (6 bases). V shed 6 bases and J shed 6 bases, with 20 bases lying between them. The CDR3 sequence is 15 residues long. CDR1 MNHEY and CDR2 SVGEGT come from the germline V gene. In DNA form, the CDR3 reads TGTGCCAGCAGCCGCCGGTTGGGGGCGGATGATGGCTACACCTTC. This translates into CASSRRLGADDGYTF.

The gene calls are TRBV20-1 and TRBJ1-2; D remains ambiguous. Per the germline V gene, CDR1 is DFQATT and CDR2 is SNEGSKA (reference sequence). Trimming left V 3 bases short and J 2 bases short, with 7 bases between. The CDR3 has 12 amino acids. The CDR3 DNA sequence: TGCAGTGCTAGTACCCGAAACTATGGCTACACCTTC. Protein: CSASTRNYGYTF.

The chain carries TRBV19 and TRBJ1-5, with D possibly TRBD1 on 6 matching bases. The CDR3 contains 17 residues. Germline assignment: CDR1 LNHDA and CDR2 SQIVND (reference sequence). The V end lost 7 bases, the J end lost 0 bases, and 19 bases lay between the germline ends. The CDR3 reads CASKGRQGNYSNQPQHF. CDR3 coding DNA: TGTGCCAGTAAAGGGCGCCAGGGGAACTATAGCAATCAGCCCCAGCATTTT.

This chain uses TRBV11-3 with TRBJ2-1; 8 bases map to TRBD1. This CDR3 spans 12 amino acids. From germline, CDR1 is SGHNT and CDR2 YENEEA. Losses at the gene ends were 3 bases for V and 15 bases for J; bases not matched to a gene: 7. CDR3 nucleotide sequence: TGTGCCAGCAGCTTCGGACAGGGTGGGCCGTTCTTC. As protein: CASSFGQGGPFF.

The chain is built from TRBV2 and TRBJ2-2; D call uncertain. From germline, CDR1 is SNHLY and CDR2 FYNNEI. The CDR3 sequence is 11 residues long. V was clipped by 3 bases and J by 5 bases, with 1 base between them. The CDR3 coding sequence is TGTGCCAGCAGTGAGACCGGGGAGCTGTTTTTT. It yields the protein CASSETGELFF.

Only a few counts were recorded for this clonotype. The chain employs TRBV24-1 and TRBJ2-2; TRBD2 agrees at 11 bases. This CDR3 has 16 amino acids. The J segment lost 5 bases and the V segment lost 3 bases, leaving 4 bases of the junction unmatched. CDR1 is KGHDR, CDR2 SFDVKD, per germline. For the CDR3, the DNA is TGTGCCACCAGTGATCTAGCGGGAGGTGAGACCGGGGAGCTGTTTTTT. This translates into CATSDLAGGETGELFF.

The V call is TRBV6-1, the J call TRBJ2-3; D is undetermined. This CDR3 comprises 15 residues. Looked up from germline, CDR1 is MNHNS and CDR2 is SASEGT. The V end lost 6 bases, the J end lost 0 bases, and 13 bases lay between the germline ends. The DNA of the CDR3 is TGTGCCAGCAGGGACCTCGGAAGTAGCACAGATACGCAGTATTTT. It translates to CASRDLGSSTDTQYF.

The chain uses TRBV7-7 and TRBJ2-2, with D possibly TRBD2 on 8 matching bases. Germline CDR1 reads SSHAT; CDR2 reads FNYEAQ (reference sequence). This CDR3 has 17 residues. V shed 5 bases and J shed 5 bases, with 21 bases lying between them. Here the CDR3 DNA reads TGTGCCAGCAGCACAGCCGGGACTAGGGGGCGGACCGGGGAGCTGTTTTTT. It encodes CASSTAGTRGRTGELFF.

Relative to its sample, this clonotype is medium-sized (0.01 to 0.1%). The chain couples TRBV7-8 to TRBJ2-2; D uncertain. Per the germline V gene, CDR1 is SGHVS and CDR2 is FQNEAQ. The CDR3 sequence is 16 residues long. Trimming left V 5 bases short and J 1 base short, with 14 bases between. CDR3 residues: CASSQRLTLNTGELFF. The CDR3, as DNA: TGTGCCAGCAGCCAAAGGTTGACTCTGAACACCGGGGAGCTGTTTTTT.